One and the same sample provided the 2 T cell receptor beta chains below, sequenced in a study of blood T cell repertoires in COVID-19. Profiled with immunoSEQ multiplex PCR; TCRdb holds only in-frame clones, not every one. The sample shows 200,000 to 250,000 clones, 70% to 90% of them seen only once. The sample was PBMCs or T cells enriched from blood (not recorded which). Source of these receptors: a woman between 50 and 59 years old with acute COVID-19.

This chain uses TRBV5-1 with TRBJ2-5, with D tentatively TRBD2 (5 bases). Germline V gene lookup returns CDR1 SGHRS and CDR2 YFSETQ. The CDR3 contains 15 residues. V lost 0 bases and J 2 bases, leaving 11 bases between the germline ends. The CDR3 DNA is TGCGCCAGCAGCTTGGGGGCAGCGGCACAAGAGACCCAGTACTTC. Protein: CASSLGAAAQETQYF.

The V and J genes are TRBV27 and TRBJ1-1; D is unclear. Trimming cost V 5 bases and J 7 bases, with 14 bases left between them. The CDR3 loop spans 13 amino acids. CDR1 MNHEY and CDR2 SMNVEV come from the germline V gene (reference sequence). CDR3 residues: CASSLTRGVEAFF. For the CDR3, the DNA is TGTGCCAGCAGTCTAACCCGCGGCGTTGAAGCTTTCTTT.